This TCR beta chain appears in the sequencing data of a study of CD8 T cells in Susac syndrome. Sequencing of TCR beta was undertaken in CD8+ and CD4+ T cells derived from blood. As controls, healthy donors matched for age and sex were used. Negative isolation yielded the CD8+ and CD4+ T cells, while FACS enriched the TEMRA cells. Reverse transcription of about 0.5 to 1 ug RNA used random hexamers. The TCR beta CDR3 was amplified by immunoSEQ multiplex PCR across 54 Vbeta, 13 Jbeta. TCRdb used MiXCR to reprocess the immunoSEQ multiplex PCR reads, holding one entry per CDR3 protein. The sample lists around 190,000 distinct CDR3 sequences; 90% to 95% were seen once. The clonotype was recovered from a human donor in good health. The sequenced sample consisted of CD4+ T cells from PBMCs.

CDR3: CASSPGHSGNTIYF. The CDR3, as DNA: TGTGCCAGCAGCCCGGGACACTCTGGAAACACCATATATTTT. The chain links TRBV25-1 to TRBJ1-3; the D gene is possibly TRBD1 (6 bases). This CDR3 has 14 amino acids. V was pared by 6 bases and J by 0 bases, with 9 bases between. Germline V lookup: CDR1 MGHDK, CDR2 SYGVNS.